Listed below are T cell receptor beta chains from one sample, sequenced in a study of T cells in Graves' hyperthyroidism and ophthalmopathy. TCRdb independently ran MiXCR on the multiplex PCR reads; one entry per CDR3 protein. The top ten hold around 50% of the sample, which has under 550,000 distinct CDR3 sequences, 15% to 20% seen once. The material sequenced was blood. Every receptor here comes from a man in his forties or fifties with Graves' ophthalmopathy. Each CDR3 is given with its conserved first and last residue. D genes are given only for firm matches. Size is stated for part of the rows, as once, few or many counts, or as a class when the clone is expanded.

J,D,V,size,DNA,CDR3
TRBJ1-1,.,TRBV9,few,TGTGCCAGCAGCGGAACAACAAGGGCTGAAGCTTTCTTT,CASSGTTRAEAFF
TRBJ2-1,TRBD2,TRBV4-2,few,TGTGCCAGCAGCCCTAGCGATGCTAGCGGAGGGGATGAGCAGTTCTTC,CASSPSDASGGDEQFF
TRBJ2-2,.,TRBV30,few,TGTGCCTGGAGTTGGGGAGCCGGGGAGCTGTTTTTT,CAWSWGAGELFF
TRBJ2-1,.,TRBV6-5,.,TGTGCCAGCAGTTACGTGACAGCCGTTAGGAATGAGCAGTTCTTC,CASSYVTAVRNEQFF
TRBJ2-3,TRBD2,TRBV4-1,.,TGCGCCAGCAGCCCCGACGTAGCGGGAGAAGGGGATACGCAGTATTTT,CASSPDVAGEGDTQYF
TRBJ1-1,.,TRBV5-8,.,TGTGCCAGCAGCCCAGGATATAGGGGAATGAACACTGAAGCTTTCTTT,CASSPGYRGMNTEAFF
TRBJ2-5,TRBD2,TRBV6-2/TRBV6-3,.,TGTGCCAGCAGAACCCGGACTAGCGGGAGGGGAAGGGAGACCCAGTACTTC,CASRTRTSGRGRETQYF
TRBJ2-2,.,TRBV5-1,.,TGCGCCAGCAGCTTGGAGGGTCGGACCGGGGGAGGAGAGCTGTTTTTT,CASSLEGRTGGGELFF
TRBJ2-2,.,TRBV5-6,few,TGTGCCAGCTGGACCAAGATCCGGGGCGGGGAGCTGTTTTTT,CASWTKIRGGELFF
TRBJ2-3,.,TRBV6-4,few,TGTGCCAGCAGTTTCTCCATGGCTGATACGCAGTATTTT,CASSFSMADTQYF
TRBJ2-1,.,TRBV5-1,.,TGCGCCAGCAGCTGGGGGGCTGCGTCGGGATACAATGAGCAGTTCTTC,CASSWGAASGYNEQFF
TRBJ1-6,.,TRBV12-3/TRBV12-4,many,TGTGCCACCGCCTCGTGGGGCTTTAATTCACCCCTCCACTTT,CATASWGFNSPLHF
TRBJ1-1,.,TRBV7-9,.,TGTGCCAGCAGCCCCCGCGGCCGGAGGAGCACTGAAGCTTTCTTT,CASSPRGRRSTEAFF
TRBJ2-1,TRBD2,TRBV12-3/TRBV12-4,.,TGTGCCAGCAGCCCCCCCACCGGACTAGCGGGAGTTTATGAGCAGTTCTTC,CASSPPTGLAGVYEQFF
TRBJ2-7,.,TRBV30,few,TGTGCCTGGAGTGGCCAGTTCTACGAGCAGTACTTC,CAWSGQFYEQYF
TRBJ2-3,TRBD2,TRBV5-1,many,TGCGCCAGCAGCTCCATGGGACTAGCGGCAGATACGCAGTATTTT,CASSSMGLAADTQYF
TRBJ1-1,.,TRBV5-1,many,TGCGCCAGCAGTCCGGACAGCGGGATAGGGAACACTGAAGCTTTCTTT,CASSPDSGIGNTEAFF
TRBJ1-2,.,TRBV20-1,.,TGCAGTGCTAGAGATGGTGCCAGTCGGGACTATGGCTACACCTTC,CSARDGASRDYGYTF
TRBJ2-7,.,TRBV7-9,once,TGTGCCAGCAGCTTAGCGCAGTGGAGCTCCTACGAGCAGTACTTC,CASSLAQWSSYEQYF
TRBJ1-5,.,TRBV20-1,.,TGCAGTGCCGCACCCGGCGGACAGCCCCAGCATTTT,CSAAPGGQPQHF
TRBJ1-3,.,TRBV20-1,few,TGCAGTGCTAGGGGCGCCTCTGGAAACACCATATATTTT,CSARGASGNTIYF
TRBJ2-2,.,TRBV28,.,TGTGCCAGCACCGTTAGCTACACCGGGGAGCTGTTTTTT,CASTVSYTGELFF
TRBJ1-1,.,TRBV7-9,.,TGTGCCAGCAGACACCGCGGGAGGAACACTGAAGCTTTCTTT,CASRHRGRNTEAFF
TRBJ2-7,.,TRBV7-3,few,TGTGCCAGCGCTCCCGCGACCAGTGGGCGTTCCTACGAGCAGTACTTC,CASAPATSGRSYEQYF
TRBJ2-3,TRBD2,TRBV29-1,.,TGCAGCGTTGCGCCACTAGCGGGAGATACGCAGTATTTT,CSVAPLAGDTQYF
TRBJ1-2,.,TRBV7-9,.,TGTGCCAGCAGCCAATTACTCCAAGGGGACACAAAGAACTATGGCTACACCTTC,CASSQLLQGDTKNYGYTF